The T cell receptor (beta chain) under discussion was sequenced for a study of vaccination and CD4 T cells after COVID-19. This sample's treatment: roughly 11-day PBMC culture with coronavirus spike peptide pools or control peptides (ViraFEST assay). CDR3 length equals 15 residues. The germline V gene encodes CDR1 SEHNR and CDR2 FQNEAQ (reference sequence). V lost 5 bases to trimming and J lost 6 bases; unmatched junction nucleotides: 4. As for this clonotype: The target antigen is unknown.

Sequenced with the Oncomine TCR Beta short-read assay was DNA taken from cultured CD4+ T cells. Via MiXCR, TCRdb re-called the PCR reads, giving one row per CDR3 protein. The table has 10,000 to 15,000 distinct CDR3 sequences, about 30% seen once. Input material: cultured CD4+ T cells from blood. V usage is TRBV7-9 and J usage is TRBJ1-6; 10 bases line up with TRBD1. The sequence came from a human donor with COVID-19. The CDR3 sequence is CASSQRDRGNSPLHF. The CDR3 region has the DNA TGTGCCAGCAGCCAGAGGGACAGGGGTAATTCACCCCTCCACTTT. The full variable domain, completed using reference TRBV7-9 and TRBJ1-6, is DTGVSQNPRHKITKRGQNVTFRCDPISEHNRLYWYRQTLGQGPEFLTYFQNEAQLEKSRLLSDRFSAERPKGSFSTLEIQRTEQGDSAMYLCASSQRDRGNSPLHFGNGTRLTVT.